This T cell receptor (beta chain) was sequenced in a study of blood T cells in healthy people across ages. Points from the study as a whole: Unsorted PBMCs blocked a conclusive comparison of naive and antigen-experienced cells. In long-lived donors, naive CD4+ cell counts and diversity exceeded those of aged donors. Diversity estimated from one million T cells was considered an underestimate.

There are 15 residues in the CDR3. With V trimmed by 4 bases and J by 1 base, 9 bases remained unmatched. The germline V gene encodes CDR1 SQVTM and CDR2 ANQGSEA. This clonotype was seen a handful of times. The antigen is undetermined. Next came a second PCR, run for about 6 to 11 cycles, which used a sample-barcoded 5' primer along with a J-beta primer mix. TCRdb re-derived calls from the 5' RACE reads in MiXCR, one entry per CDR3 protein. Here the sample spans 1.5 million to 2 million distinct CDR3 sequences, under 30% being singletons. Each sample yielded at least 6 micrograms of PBMC total RNA. The clonotype originates from a woman aged 25-40 years in good health. Material: blood. V usage is TRBV29-1 and J usage is TRBJ1-1, with TRBD1 matching over 7 bases. The CDR3 sequence is CSVGGAGTANTEAFF. The CDR3 bases are TGCAGCGTTGGAGGCGCCGGGACAGCGAACACTGAAGCTTTCTTT. The complete variable domain, with remaining parts taken from reference TRBV29-1 and TRBJ1-1, reads SAVISQKPSRDICQRGTSLTIQCQVDSQVTMMFWYRQQPGQSLTLIATANQGSEATYESGFVIDKFPISRPNLTFSTLTVSNMSPEDSSIYLCSVGGAGTANTEAFFGQGTRLTVV.